This TCR beta chain comes out of a study of T-cell reconstitution after alpha-beta-depleted transplantation in children. Study conclusions and caveats: For some patients, TCRbeta diversity was high at day 60 because of recipient T cells and thymic progenitors that survived. At one year after transplant, newly produced T cells mostly accounted for T-cell counts and diversity.

Preparing the TCRbeta library involved the use of unique molecular identifiers. TCRdb used MiXCR to reprocess the PCR reads, holding one entry per CDR3 protein. The sample carries fewer than 550,000 distinct CDR3 sequences, 10% recorded once. V was cut by 5 bases and J by 6 bases, with 11 bases left in between. This CDR3 has 12 amino acids. Germline CDR1 MNHEY, CDR2 SMNVEV (reference sequence). This clonotype was observed at least ten times. The antigen remains undetermined. The chain uses TRBV27 and TRBJ2-7; D is perhaps TRBD1 or TRBD2 (5 bases each). Specimen: PBMCs, collected before TCRalphabeta/CD19-depleted stem cell transplant. The receptor comes from a child between 2 and 9 years old with inherited bone marrow failure, due to receive a stem cell transplant. The CDR3 DNA reads TGTGCCAGCAGTCCCCGTGGGGGCGAGCAGTACTTC. It encodes CASSPRGGEQYF.